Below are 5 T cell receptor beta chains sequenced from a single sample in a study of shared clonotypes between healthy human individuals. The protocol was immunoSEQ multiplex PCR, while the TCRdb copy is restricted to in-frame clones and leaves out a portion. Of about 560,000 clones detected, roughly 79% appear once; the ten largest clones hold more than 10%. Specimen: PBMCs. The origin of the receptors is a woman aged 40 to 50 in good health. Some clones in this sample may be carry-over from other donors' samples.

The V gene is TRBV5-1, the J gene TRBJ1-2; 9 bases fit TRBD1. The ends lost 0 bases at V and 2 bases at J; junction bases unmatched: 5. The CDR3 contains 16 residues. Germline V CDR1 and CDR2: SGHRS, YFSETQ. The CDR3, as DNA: TGCGCCAGCAGCTTGGGGGGACAGGGAGGGAACTATGGCTACACCTTC. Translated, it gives CASSLGGQGGNYGYTF.

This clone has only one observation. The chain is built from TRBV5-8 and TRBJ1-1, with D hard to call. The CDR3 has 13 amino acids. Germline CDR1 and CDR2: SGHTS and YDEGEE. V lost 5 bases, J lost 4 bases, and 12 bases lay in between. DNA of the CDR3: TGTGCCAGCAGTTACCAGATTCTCACTGAAGCTTTCTTT. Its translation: CASSYQILTEAFF. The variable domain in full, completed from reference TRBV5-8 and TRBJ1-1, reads EAGVTQSPTHLIKTRGQQATLRCSPISGHTSVYWYQQALGLGLQFLLWYDEGEERNRGNFPPRFSGRQFPNYSSELNVNALELEDSALYLCASSYQILTEAFFGQGTRLTVV.

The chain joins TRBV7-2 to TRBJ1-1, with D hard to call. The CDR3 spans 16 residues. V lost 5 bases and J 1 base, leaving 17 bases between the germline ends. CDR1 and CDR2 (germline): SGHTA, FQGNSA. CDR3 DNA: TGTGCCAGCAGCCCTCGGGTTAGGGTAGAGAACACTGAAGCTTTCTTT. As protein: CASSPRVRVENTEAFF.

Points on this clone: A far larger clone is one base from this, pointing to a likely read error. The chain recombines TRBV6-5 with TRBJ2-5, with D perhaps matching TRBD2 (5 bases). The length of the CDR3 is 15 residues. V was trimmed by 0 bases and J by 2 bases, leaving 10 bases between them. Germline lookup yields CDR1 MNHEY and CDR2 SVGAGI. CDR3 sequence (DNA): TGTGCCAGCAGTTACTCGGAGGCAAGACAAGAGACCCAGTACTTC. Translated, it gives CASSYSEARQETQYF.

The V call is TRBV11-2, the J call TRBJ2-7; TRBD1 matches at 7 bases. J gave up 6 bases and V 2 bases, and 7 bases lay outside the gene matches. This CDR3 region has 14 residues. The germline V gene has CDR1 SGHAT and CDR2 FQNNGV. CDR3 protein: CASSLIQGVREQYF. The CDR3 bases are TGTGCCAGCAGCTTAATTCAGGGGGTCCGCGAGCAGTACTTC.